This TCR beta chain was recorded in a study of early T cells in non-severe SARS-CoV-2 infection. Background on the study: Chains from this unsorted whole-blood bulk RNA could not be paired.

Each cDNA molecule carried a unique molecular identifier. TCRdb re-derived calls from the 5' RACE reads in MiXCR, one entry per CDR3 protein. The sample lists tens of thousands of distinct CDR3 sequences; 20% to 25% were seen once. General study results and limits: VDJdb matching skewed toward anti-spike CD8 responses, missing private and CD4 specificities.

Worth noting for this clonotype: Its cognate antigen is unknown.

The germline V and J ends were trimmed by 9 bases and 5 bases, with 18 bases remaining between them. From germline, CDR1 is KGHDR and CDR2 SFDVKD. The CDR3 runs 14 residues. This receptor was taken from an adult who was a healthcare worker with PCR-confirmed SARS-CoV-2 infection or an uninfected control (not recorded which). The chain links TRBV24-1 to TRBJ2-5; D is possibly TRBD2 (5 bases). Here the sequenced sample was whole blood, taken at baseline. CDR3 sequence: CATLPTSPGETQYF. The CDR3, as DNA: TGTGCCACCCTGCCGACTTCCCCGGGGGAGACCCAGTACTTC.